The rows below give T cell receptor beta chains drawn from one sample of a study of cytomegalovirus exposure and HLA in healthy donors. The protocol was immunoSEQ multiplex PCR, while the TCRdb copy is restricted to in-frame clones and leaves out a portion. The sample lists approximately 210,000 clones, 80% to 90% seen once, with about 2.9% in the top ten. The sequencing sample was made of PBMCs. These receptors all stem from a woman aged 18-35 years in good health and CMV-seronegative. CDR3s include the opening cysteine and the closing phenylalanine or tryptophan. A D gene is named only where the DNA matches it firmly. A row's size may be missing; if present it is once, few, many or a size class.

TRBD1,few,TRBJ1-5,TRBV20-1,CSATTGEAQHF,TGCAGTGCTACGACAGGGGAAGCCCAGCATTTT
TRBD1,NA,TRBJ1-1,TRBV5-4,CASSLDRGILAFF,TGTGCCAGCAGCTTGGACAGGGGGATATTGGCTTTCTTT
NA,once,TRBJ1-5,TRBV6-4,CASSDLPGNQPQHF,TGTGCCAGCAGTGATCTCCCAGGGAATCAGCCCCAGCATTTT
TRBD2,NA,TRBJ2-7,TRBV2,CASRFGTSGRASPYEQYF,TGTGCCAGCAGGTTCGGGACTAGCGGGAGGGCCTCCCCCTACGAGCAGTACTTC
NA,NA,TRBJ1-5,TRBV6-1,CASSGDGIVEPQHF,TGTGCCAGCAGCGGAGACGGGATTGTCGAACCCCAGCATTTT
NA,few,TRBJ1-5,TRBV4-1,CASSPTGNSNQPQHF,TGCGCCAGCAGCCCGACAGGTAATAGCAATCAGCCCCAGCATTTT
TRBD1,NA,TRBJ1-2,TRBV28,CASRAGGTGYGYTF,TGTGCCAGCAGGGCAGGGGGAACGGGCTATGGCTACACCTTC
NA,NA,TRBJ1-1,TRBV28,CASSLGGELGTEAFF,TGTGCCAGCAGTTTAGGAGGGGAGCTAGGCACTGAAGCTTTCTTT
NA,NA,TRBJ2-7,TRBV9,CASSVATGTSPGGDEQYF,TGTGCCAGCAGCGTAGCTACGGGGACTTCCCCGGGTGGCGACGAGCAGTACTTC
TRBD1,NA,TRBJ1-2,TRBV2,CASSGDRNGGYTF,TGTGCCAGCAGTGGGGACAGGAACGGTGGCTACACCTTC
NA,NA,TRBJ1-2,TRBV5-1,CASSAGEAYGYTF,TGCGCCAGCAGCGCGGGAGAGGCTTATGGCTACACCTTC
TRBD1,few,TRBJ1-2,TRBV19,CASSKGDRENYGYTF,TGTGCCAGTAGTAAAGGGGACAGGGAGAACTATGGCTACACCTTC
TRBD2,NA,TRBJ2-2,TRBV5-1,CASSSSGEGPLGELFF,TGCGCCAGCAGCTCCTCGGGGGAGGGGCCGTTAGGGGAGCTGTTTTTT
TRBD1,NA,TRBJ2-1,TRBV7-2,CASSLGPGTGNNEQFF,TGTGCCAGCAGCTTAGGCCCAGGGACAGGAAACAATGAGCAGTTCTTC
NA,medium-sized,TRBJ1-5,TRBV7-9,CASSLGDQPQHF,TGTGCCAGCAGCTTAGGCGATCAGCCCCAGCATTTT
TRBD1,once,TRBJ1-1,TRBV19,CASSIGQGTTEAFF,TGTGCCAGTAGTATCGGACAGGGGACCACTGAAGCTTTCTTT